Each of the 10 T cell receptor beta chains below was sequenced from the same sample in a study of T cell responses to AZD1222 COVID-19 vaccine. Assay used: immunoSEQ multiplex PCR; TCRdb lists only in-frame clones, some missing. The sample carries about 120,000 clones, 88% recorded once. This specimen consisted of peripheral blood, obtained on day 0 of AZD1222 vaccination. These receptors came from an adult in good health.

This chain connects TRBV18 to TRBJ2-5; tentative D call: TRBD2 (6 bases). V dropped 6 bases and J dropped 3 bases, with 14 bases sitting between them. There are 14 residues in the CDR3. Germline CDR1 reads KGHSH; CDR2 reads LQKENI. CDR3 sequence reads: CASSPVPGEETQYF. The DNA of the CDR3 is TGTGCCAGCTCCCCCGTTCCGGGGGAAGAGACCCAGTACTTC. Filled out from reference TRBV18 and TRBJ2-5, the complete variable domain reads NAGVMQNPRHLVRRRGQEARLRCSPMKGHSHVYWYRQLPEEGLKFMVYLQKENIIDESGMPKERFSAEFPKEGPSILRIQQVVRGDSAAYFCASSPVPGEETQYFGPGTRLLVL.

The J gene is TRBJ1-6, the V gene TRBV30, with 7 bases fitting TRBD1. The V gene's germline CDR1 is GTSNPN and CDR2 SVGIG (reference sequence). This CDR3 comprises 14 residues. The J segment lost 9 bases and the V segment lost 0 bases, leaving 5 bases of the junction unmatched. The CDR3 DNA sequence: TGTGCCTGGAGTGTGGGGACAGTACCTTCACCCCTCCACTTT. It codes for CAWSVGTVPSPLHF. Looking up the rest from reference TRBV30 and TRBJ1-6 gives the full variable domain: SQTIHQWPATLVQPVGSPLSLECTVEGTSNPNLYWYRQAAGRGLQLLFYSVGIGQISSEVPQNLSASRPQDRQFILSSKKLLLSDSGFYLCAWSVGTVPSPLHFGNGTRLTVT.

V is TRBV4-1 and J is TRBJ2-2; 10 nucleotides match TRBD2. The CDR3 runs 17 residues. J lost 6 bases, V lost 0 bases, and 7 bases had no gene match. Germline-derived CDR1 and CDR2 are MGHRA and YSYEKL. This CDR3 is CASSQEPAGGPAGELFF. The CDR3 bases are TGCGCCAGCAGCCAAGAACCAGCGGGAGGGCCCGCCGGGGAGCTGTTTTTT.

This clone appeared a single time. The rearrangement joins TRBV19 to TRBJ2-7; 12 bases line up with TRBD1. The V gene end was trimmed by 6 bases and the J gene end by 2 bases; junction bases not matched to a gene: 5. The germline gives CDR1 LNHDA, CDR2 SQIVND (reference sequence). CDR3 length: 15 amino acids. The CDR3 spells CASRPGQGATYEQYF. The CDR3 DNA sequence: TGTGCCAGTAGACCGGGACAGGGGGCTACCTACGAGCAGTACTTC.

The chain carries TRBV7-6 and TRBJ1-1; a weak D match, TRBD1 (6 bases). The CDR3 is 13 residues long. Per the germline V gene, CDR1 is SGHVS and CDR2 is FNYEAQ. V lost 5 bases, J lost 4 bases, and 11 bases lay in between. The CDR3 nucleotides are TGTGCCAGCAGCACAGGGATGAGCACTGAAGCTTTCTTT. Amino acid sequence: CASSTGMSTEAFF.

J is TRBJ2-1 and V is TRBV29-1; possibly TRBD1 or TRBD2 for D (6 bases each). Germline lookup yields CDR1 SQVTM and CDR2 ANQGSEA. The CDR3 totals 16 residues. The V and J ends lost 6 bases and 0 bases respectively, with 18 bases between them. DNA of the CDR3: TGCAGCGTCCCCTGGGGGCTAGCGAGCTCCTACAATGAGCAGTTCTTC. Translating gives CSVPWGLASSYNEQFF.

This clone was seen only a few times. The CDR3 reads CASSLAGTGHGYTF. Here the CDR3 DNA reads TGTGCCAGCAGCTTAGCCGGGACAGGCCATGGCTACACCTTC. The chain is built from TRBV7-9 and TRBJ1-2, with 8 bases matching TRBD1. The CDR3 covers 14 residues. Germline CDR1 and CDR2: SEHNR and FQNEAQ (reference sequence). Trimming at V came to 0 bases and at J to 6 bases, leaving 3 bases not matched to a gene.

This CDR3 is CASSRKWGNTEAFF. The CDR3 coding sequence is TGTGCCAGCAGCCGAAAGTGGGGGAACACTGAAGCTTTCTTT. V usage is TRBV6-5 and J usage is TRBJ1-1; D unresolved. The CDR3 covers 14 residues. Germline-derived CDR1 and CDR2 are MNHEY and SVGAGI. V gave up 6 bases and J gave up 1 base, with 12 bases separating them.

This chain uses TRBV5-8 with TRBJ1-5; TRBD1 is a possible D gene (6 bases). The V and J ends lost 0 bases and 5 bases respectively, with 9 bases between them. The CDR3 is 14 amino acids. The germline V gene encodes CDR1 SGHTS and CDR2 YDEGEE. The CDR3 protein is CASSLGDIHQPQHF. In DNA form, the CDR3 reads TGTGCCAGCAGCTTGGGGGACATTCATCAGCCCCAGCATTTT.

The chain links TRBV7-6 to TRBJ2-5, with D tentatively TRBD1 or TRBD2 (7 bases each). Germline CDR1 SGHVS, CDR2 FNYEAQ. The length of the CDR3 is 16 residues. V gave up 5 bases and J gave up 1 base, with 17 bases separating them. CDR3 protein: CASSPGGRGGQETQYF. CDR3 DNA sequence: TGTGCCAGCAGCCCGGGGGGCAGGGGGGGCCAAGAGACCCAGTACTTC.